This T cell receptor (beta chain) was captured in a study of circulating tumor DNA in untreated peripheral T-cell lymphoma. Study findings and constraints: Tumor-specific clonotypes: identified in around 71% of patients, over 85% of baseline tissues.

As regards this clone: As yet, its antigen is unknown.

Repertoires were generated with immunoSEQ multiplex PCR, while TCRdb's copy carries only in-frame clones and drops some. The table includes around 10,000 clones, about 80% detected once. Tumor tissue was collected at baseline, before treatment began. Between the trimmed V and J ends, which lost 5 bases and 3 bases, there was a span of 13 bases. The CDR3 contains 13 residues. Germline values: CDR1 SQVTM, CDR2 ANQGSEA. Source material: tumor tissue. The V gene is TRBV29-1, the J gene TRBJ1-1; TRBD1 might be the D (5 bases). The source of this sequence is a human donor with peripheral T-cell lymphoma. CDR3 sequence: CSVYGTDYTEAFF. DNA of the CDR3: TGCAGCGTTTATGGGACGGACTACACTGAAGCTTTCTTT.